One sample yielded the 25 T cell receptor beta chains listed below, sequenced in a study of Ad26.COV2.S vaccination and SARS-CoV-2 variants (dated by TCRdb to 2020 to 2023). Library generation was performed with the immunoSEQ multiplex PCR assay. This is the immuneACCESS table as TCRdb keeps it, with only in-frame sequences that have V and J called. A part of the clones is gone; compared with another copy, unresolved V genes explain less than half, and the rest is unexplained. Within this sample are around 450,000 clones, with approximately 89% of them counted one time only. The ten biggest clones cover approximately 2.5% of the sample. The treatment or condition label, read with the paper, signifies: approximately 18 received Ad26.COV2.S at low or high dose, single or two shots; a few received placebo; per-sample allocation not given. Repertoires of vaccine and placebo recipients were sequenced from samples taken on day 63 after the first injection.

The starting material was peripheral blood, obtained in a trial of Ad26.COV2.S vaccine versus placebo. The receptors come from a person aged 18-65 years who received the Ad26.COV2.S COVID-19 vaccine or a placebo.

The V gene is TRBV15, the J gene TRBJ2-7, with 10 positions matching TRBD1. V trimming: 8 bases; J trimming: 4 bases; junction bases outside the gene matches: 2. Germline lookup yields CDR1 LNHNV and CDR2 YYDKDF (reference sequence). The CDR3 spans 12 residues. This chain's CDR3 is CATGTGAYEQYF. The CDR3 DNA reads as TGTGCCACCGGGACAGGGGCATACGAGCAGTACTTC. Together with reference TRBV15 and TRBJ2-7, the CDR3 gives the full variable domain: DAMVIQNPRYQVTQFGKPVTLSCSQTLNHNVMYWYQQKSSQAPKLLFHYYDKDFNNEADTPDNFQSRRPNTSFCFLDIRSPGLGDTAMYLCATGTGAYEQYFGPGTRLTVT.

The chain carries TRBV19 and TRBJ1-1; D is uncertain. CDR3 length: 13 amino acids. V was pared by 10 bases and J by 4 bases, with 16 bases between. Germline V gene sequence: CDR1 LNHDA, CDR2 SQIVND (reference sequence). CDR3 residues: CATSRPTRTEAFF. In nucleotides, the CDR3 is TGTGCCACCAGCCGTCCGACCCGCACTGAAGCTTTCTTT.

CDR3 coding DNA: TGCAGCGTTGAAGGGTTGGGGGACAGGGGAGACGAGCAGTACTTC. It is translated as CSVEGLGDRGDEQYF. V is TRBV29-1 and J is TRBJ2-7; TRBD1 matches at 10 bases. Germline V gene sequence: CDR1 SQVTM, CDR2 ANQGSEA. V shed 1 base, J shed 5 bases, and the junction held 8 bases outside the gene matches. The CDR3 is 15 residues long.

The chain employs TRBV4-3 and TRBJ2-5; no clear D. Trimming stripped 1 base from V and 5 bases from J, with 14 bases between. The CDR3 is made up of 15 amino acids. CDR1 LGHNA and CDR2 YSLEER come from the germline V gene. The CDR3 bases are TGCGCCAGCAGCCAAGGGCTATCTCAGTTGGAGACCCAGTACTTC. It translates to CASSQGLSQLETQYF.

The CDR3 here is CASSWDIYNEQFF. In DNA, the CDR3 is TGTGCCAGCAGCTGGGACATCTACAATGAGCAGTTCTTC. The rearrangement uses TRBV5-6 and TRBJ2-1; possible D gene TRBD1, 6 bases. In germline, CDR1 is SGHDT, CDR2 YYEEEE. The CDR3 covers 13 residues. V lost 3 bases and J lost 3, with 7 bases in between. Full variable domain (missing parts from reference TRBV5-6 and TRBJ2-1): DAGVTQSPTHLIKTRGQQVTLRCSPKSGHDTVSWYQQALGQGPQFIFQYYEEEERQRGNFPDRFSGHQFPNYSSELNVNALLLGDSALYLCASSWDIYNEQFFGPGTRLTVL.

This chain connects TRBV4-1 to TRBJ2-7; D not resolved. Germline values: CDR1 MGHRA, CDR2 YSYEKL. The V end lost 1 base, the J end lost 0 bases, and 10 bases lay between the germline ends. This CDR3 has 15 residues. CDR3: CASSQAAFSSYEQYV. CDR3 nucleotides: TGCGCCAGCAGCCAAGCGGCATTTAGCTCCTACGAGCAGTACGTC.

CDR3 sequence (DNA): TGCAGCGTTGTTCTAGCGGGGCAGCACAATGAGCAGTTCTTC. It encodes CSVVLAGQHNEQFF. The chain uses TRBV29-1 and TRBJ2-1; TRBD2 agrees at 9 bases. Germline CDR1 and CDR2: SQVTM and ANQGSEA. Trimming cost V 4 bases and J 5 bases; bases outside gene matches: 6. The CDR3 is 14 residues long.

The chain combines TRBV5-1 with TRBJ2-3; D may be TRBD2 (7 bases). V lost 4 bases and J lost 2, with 11 bases in between. The CDR3 covers 14 residues. CDR1 and CDR2 from the germline V gene are SGHRS and YFSETQ. CDR3 nucleotide sequence: TGCGCCAGCAGCGGGGGGGCGTACACAGATACGCAGTATTTT. Translated: CASSGGAYTDTQYF.

The CDR3 DNA is TGTGCCAGCAGCTTATGGTCGACTTCACCTAACTATGGCTACACCTTC. Translated, it gives CASSLWSTSPNYGYTF. The chain joins TRBV5-5 to TRBJ1-2; no clear D gene. Germline V gene data show CDR1 as SGHKS and CDR2 as YYEKEE (reference sequence). The length of the CDR3 is 16 residues. The V and J ends lost 2 bases and 0 bases respectively, with 14 bases between them.

The chain combines TRBV7-2 with TRBJ1-1, with TRBD1 as a possible D gene (5 bases). Trimming removed 5 bases at V and 0 bases at J, with 16 bases between. From germline, CDR1 is SGHTA and CDR2 FQGNSA. The CDR3 is 16 amino acids. The CDR3 DNA is TGTGCCAGCAGCCCGTGGGGGGGGACCCTGAACACTGAAGCTTTCTTT. As protein: CASSPWGGTLNTEAFF.

This clone was observed a single time. The V call is TRBV10-1, the J call TRBJ2-7, with TRBD2 as a possible D gene (5 bases). CDR3 length: 15 amino acids. Per germline, CDR1 WNHNN and CDR2 SYGVQD (reference sequence). The ends were cut back, 1 base at V and 5 bases at J, with 15 bases in the middle. Here the CDR3 DNA reads TGCGCCAGCAGTGAGTGGAGGATTCTCTTCCACGAGCAGTACGTC. This codes for CASSEWRILFHEQYV.

The V call is TRBV27, the J call TRBJ2-1; D assignment may be TRBD1 or TRBD2 (5 bases each). The CDR3 consists of 16 residues. The germline V and J ends were trimmed by 4 bases and 5 bases, with 18 bases remaining between them. Per germline, CDR1 MNHEY and CDR2 SMNVEV (reference sequence). CDR3 sequence reads: CASSWLGAVLDNEQFF. CDR3 coding DNA: TGTGCCAGCAGTTGGCTCGGGGCAGTCTTGGACAATGAGCAGTTCTTC.

This clone showed up just once. This chain connects TRBV10-3 to TRBJ1-1; 9 bases are shared with TRBD1. Germline lookup yields CDR1 ENHRY and CDR2 SYGVKD. V was pared by 7 bases and J by 5 bases, with 14 bases of the junction left unmatched. This CDR3 is 16 amino acids long. In DNA form, the CDR3 reads TGTGCCATCAATTCGGGACAGGGTATGGGAGGGACTGAAGCTTTCTTT. Its translation is CAINSGQGMGGTEAFF.

V usage is TRBV4-3 and J usage is TRBJ2-3; either TRBD1 or TRBD2 may fit D (6 bases each). Trimming cost V 4 bases and J 7 bases, with 30 bases left between them. Per germline, CDR1 LGHNA and CDR2 YSLEER. The CDR3 has 19 amino acids. In nucleotides, the CDR3 is TGCGCCAGCAGCCCGGCAAAAGGGGGACTGTCTCTGAGGGAGAATACGCAGTATTTT. Residues: CASSPAKGGLSLRENTQYF.

The chain links TRBV7-3 to TRBJ2-3; D not certain. V was trimmed by 1 base and J by 4 bases, leaving 9 bases between them. Per germline, CDR1 SGHTA and CDR2 FQGTGA. The CDR3 has 14 residues. The CDR3 protein is CASSLSMNSDTQYF. In nucleotides, the CDR3 is TGTGCCAGCAGCTTAAGCATGAACTCAGATACGCAGTATTTT.

In its sample, this clone was seen once. This chain connects TRBV20-1 to TRBJ2-1; 11 nucleotides match TRBD1. The CDR3 consists of 16 residues. Trimming took 3 bases from V and 6 from J; bases not matched to a gene: 10. Germline V gene lookup returns CDR1 DFQATT and CDR2 SNEGSKA (reference sequence). In DNA, the CDR3 is TGCAGTGCTAGTAATGCCGGGACAGGGGGGCTCAATGAGCAGTTCTTC. It specifies CSASNAGTGGLNEQFF.

The rearrangement links TRBV20-1 to TRBJ2-3; the match to TRBD2 covers 8 bases. CDR1 is DFQATT and CDR2 is SNEGSKA in the germline V gene (reference sequence). This CDR3 has 11 amino acids. V lost 3 bases, J lost 9 bases, and 2 bases stayed unmatched. The CDR3 spells CSASLAGTQYF. CDR3 DNA sequence: TGCAGTGCTAGCTTAGCGGGGACGCAGTATTTT.

V usage is TRBV6-6 and J usage is TRBJ1-2; 8 positions match TRBD1. J gave up 7 bases and V 5 bases, and 18 bases lay outside the gene matches. The CDR3 is made up of 17 amino acids. From germline, CDR1 is MNHNY and CDR2 SVGAGI (reference sequence). In nucleotides, the CDR3 is TGTGCCAGCAGTCACCCCACCCGGGGACAGGTGGTGGGTGGCTACACCTTC. This sequence encodes CASSHPTRGQVVGGYTF.

J is TRBJ2-1 and V is TRBV28, with D possibly being TRBD1 or TRBD2 (5 bases each). V lost 2 bases and J 4 bases, leaving 24 bases between the germline ends. Germline CDR1 reads MDHEN; CDR2 reads SYDVKM. CDR3 length: 19 amino acids. CDR3 amino acids: CASSLVAPMGTLVYNEQFF. The CDR3 bases are TGTGCCAGCAGTTTAGTGGCCCCCATGGGGACCCTTGTTTACAATGAGCAGTTCTTC.

CDR3 sequence: CATSWTAYNEQFF. The CDR3 DNA follows: TGTGCCACCAGCTGGACAGCCTACAATGAGCAGTTCTTC. This chain links TRBV15 with TRBJ2-1, with D perhaps TRBD1 (6 bases). CDR1 and CDR2 from the germline V gene are LNHNV and YYDKDF (reference sequence). This CDR3 region has 13 residues. With 5 bases removed from V and 2 bases from J, the gap between germline ends came to 7 bases.

The rearrangement joins TRBV29-1 to TRBJ2-2, with D tentatively TRBD2 (5 bases). In germline, CDR1 is SQVTM, CDR2 ANQGSEA. V lost 4 bases, J lost 2 bases, and 23 bases lay in between. The CDR3 runs 18 residues. The CDR3 DNA is TGCAGCGTTGGCTCGGAGAGGGAATTGTTAACCAACACCGGGGAGCTGTTTTTT. Protein sequence: CSVGSERELLTNTGELFF.

This clone came up once. V is TRBV20-1 and J is TRBJ1-5, with D maybe TRBD1 (6 bases). Germline CDR1 reads DFQATT; CDR2 reads SNEGSKA (reference sequence). V lost 3 bases and J 7 bases, leaving 13 bases between the germline ends. CDR3 length: 13 amino acids. The CDR3 loop reads CSASSSGDQPQHF. The CDR3 nucleotides read TGCAGTGCTAGTAGTTCAGGGGACCAGCCCCAGCATTTT.

This clone was seen a single time. The rearrangement joins TRBV4-2 to TRBJ1-1; 10 bases agree with TRBD1. CDR1 is LGHNA, CDR2 YNFKEQ, per germline. The CDR3 length is 18 residues. The V and J ends lost 4 bases and 0 bases, in that order; junction bases with no gene match: 11. The CDR3 loop is CASSRVVGTGAMNTEAFF. CDR3 DNA: TGTGCCAGCAGCCGAGTCGTAGGGACAGGGGCCATGAACACTGAAGCTTTCTTT.

The gene calls are TRBV13 and TRBJ2-1; TRBD1 aligns across 10 bases. Germline CDR1 is PRHDT and CDR2 is FYEKMQ (reference sequence). V trimming: 5 bases; J trimming: 7 bases; junction bases outside the gene matches: 8. The CDR3 sequence is 15 residues long. The CDR3: CASSDTPGQGNEQFF. The CDR3 DNA follows: TGTGCCAGCAGCGACACTCCGGGACAGGGGAATGAGCAGTTCTTC.

The rearrangement uses TRBV19 and TRBJ2-5; D unclear. Germline V gene lookup returns CDR1 LNHDA and CDR2 SQIVND (reference sequence). Trimming removed 2 bases from V and 9 bases from J, with 19 bases in between. This CDR3 contains 15 residues. CDR3: CASSIFGTPGAAQYF. The CDR3 DNA reads TGTGCCAGTAGTATATTCGGCACGCCCGGTGCGGCCCAGTACTTC.